This T cell receptor beta chain was recovered during a study of blood T cell repertoires in COVID-19. J was trimmed by 4 bases and V by 5 bases; bases with no gene match: 5. The CDR3 extends over 15 amino acids. In germline, CDR1 is MDHEN, CDR2 SYDVKM. All enrollees were about 18 to 90 years old and from approximately 24 US areas. Authors' data handling: Amplification of reference gene primers provided the estimated nucleated cell counts. Using immunoSEQ multiplex PCR, the repertoire was profiled, and TCRdb retains in-frame clones only, with some absent. The DNA was the basis for D and trimming; V, J and clone size are from that table. Of around 220,000 clones listed, around 82% are singletons.

Sequencing was carried out using PBMCs or T cells enriched from blood (not recorded which). The V and J genes are TRBV28 and TRBJ2-5; 12 bases agree with TRBD2. The clonotype comes from a woman between 40 and 50 years old with acute COVID-19. The CDR3 loop reads CASSPLAGGRETQYF. The CDR3 nucleotides read TGTGCCAGCAGTCCTCTAGCGGGAGGGCGAGAGACCCAGTACTTC.